The 11 T cell receptor beta chains listed next were all sequenced from one sample in a study of T-cell memory formation after mild COVID-19. TCRdb called the 5' RACE reads again in MiXCR, with one record for every CDR3 protein. The profile shows more than 120,000 distinct CDR3 sequences, under 25% of them singletons. The sample taken for sequencing was PBMCs or a T cell subset sorted from them (not recorded which). These receptors were collected from an adult woman who had mild COVID-19 (a few samples of this study predate the infection). Cell type and time point are not known.

This clonotype was counted only a few times. The CDR3 region is CASSSPGADTQYF. In DNA form, the CDR3 reads TGTGCCAGCAGCTCTCCTGGGGCAGATACGCAGTATTTT. The chain combines TRBV11-3 with TRBJ2-3; the D is unclear. This CDR3 spans 13 amino acids. V lost 4 bases and J lost 4, with 9 bases in between. Per germline, CDR1 SGHNT and CDR2 YENEEA.

A few counts support this clonotype. The chain couples TRBV20-1 to TRBJ1-5, with D perhaps matching TRBD1 (6 bases). V was cut by 1 base and J by 6 bases, with 25 bases left in between. The CDR3 has 18 residues. Germline V gives CDR1 DFQATT, CDR2 SNEGSKA (reference sequence). This CDR3 reads CSARGQVPGPYSSQPQHF. As DNA, the CDR3 is TGCAGTGCTAGAGGACAGGTACCAGGGCCCTATTCATCTCAGCCCCAGCATTTT.

This chain uses TRBV19 with TRBJ2-1; 8 bases map to TRBD1. J lost 4 bases, V lost 7 bases, and 9 bases had no gene match. CDR3 size: 15 residues. Looked up from germline, CDR1 is LNHDA and CDR2 is SQIVND (reference sequence). DNA for the CDR3: TGTGCCAGTAACCCAGGGGGCAATAGATACAATGAGCAGTTCTTC. Its translation is CASNPGGNRYNEQFF.

In its sample, this clonotype was seen a few times. The V call is TRBV20-1, the J call TRBJ2-7; 14 nucleotides align to TRBD2. The trim removed 0 bases at V and 3 bases at J, leaving 4 bases unmatched. This CDR3 is built from 16 residues. The germline V gene encodes CDR1 DFQATT and CDR2 SNEGSKA (reference sequence). CDR3 in DNA: TGCAGTGCTAGAGACCGGACTAGCGGGGGGCTCTACGAGCAGTACTTC. Amino acids: CSARDRTSGGLYEQYF.

This chain connects TRBV7-2 to TRBJ1-2, with a possible D match to TRBD1 (5 bases). CDR3 length: 16 residues. V lost 4 bases and J 1 base, leaving 16 bases between the germline ends. Looked up from germline, CDR1 is SGHTA and CDR2 is FQGNSA. This chain's CDR3 is CASSSSAQDINYGYTF. In DNA, the CDR3 is TGTGCCAGCAGCTCAAGCGCACAGGATATTAACTATGGCTACACCTTC. The full variable domain, completed using reference TRBV7-2 and TRBJ1-2, is GAGVSQSPSNKVTEKGKDVELRCDPISGHTALYWYRQSLGQGLEFLIYFQGNSAPDKSGLPSDRFSAERTGGSVSTLTIQRTQQEDSAVYLCASSSSAQDINYGYTFGSGTRLTVV.

The gene calls are TRBV5-1 and TRBJ2-7; 9 positions agree with TRBD1. CDR3 length equals 15 residues. Trimming took 0 bases from V and 3 from J; bases not matched to a gene: 4. Per germline, CDR1 SGHRS and CDR2 YFSETQ. The CDR3 loop reads CASSLERDRDYEQYF. The CDR3 coding sequence is TGCGCCAGCAGCTTGGAACGGGACAGGGACTACGAGCAGTACTTC.

This chain links TRBV24-1 with TRBJ1-2; 9 bases agree with TRBD1. CDR1 and CDR2 from the germline V gene are KGHDR and SFDVKD. J gave up 2 bases and V 9 bases, and 3 bases lay outside the gene matches. This CDR3 has 13 amino acids. The CDR3 here is CATQDRGNYGYTF. The CDR3 DNA sequence: TGTGCCACCCAGGACAGGGGCAACTATGGCTACACCTTC.

The chain links TRBV19 to TRBJ2-1; TRBD2 agrees at 8 bases. The length of the CDR3 is 15 residues. Germline-derived CDR1 and CDR2 are LNHDA and SQIVND (reference sequence). V shed 10 bases and J 0 bases; nucleotides not matched to a gene: 8. CDR3 protein: CATRTSRGSYNEQFF. DNA for the CDR3: TGTGCCACCAGGACTAGCAGGGGCTCCTACAATGAGCAGTTCTTC.

The CDR3 sequence is CASSVGGSQETQYF. The CDR3 nucleotides are TGTGCCAGCAGCGTAGGTGGGTCCCAAGAGACCCAGTACTTC. This chain uses TRBV9 with TRBJ2-5; no definite D call. CDR3 size: 14 residues. Trimming removed 0 bases from V and 1 base from J, with 7 bases in between. CDR1 and CDR2 (germline): SGDLS, YYNGEE.

In its sample, this clonotype was seen a few times. The rearrangement links TRBV20-1 to TRBJ1-1; no clear D. CDR1 and CDR2 (germline): DFQATT, SNEGSKA (reference sequence). The length of the CDR3 is 15 residues. V was clipped by 0 bases and J by 1 base, with 12 bases between them. The CDR3 reads CSARDRRTANTEAFF. CDR3 bases: TGCAGTGCTAGAGATCGGCGGACGGCGAACACTGAAGCTTTCTTT.

J is TRBJ1-5 and V is TRBV12-3 or TRBV12-4; TRBD1 aligns across 10 bases. With 5 bases clipped from V and 5 bases from J, the junction kept 6 bases outside the gene matches. The CDR3 is 15 residues long. CDR3 loop: CASSAGTGAHQPQHF. For the CDR3, the DNA is TGTGCCAGCAGTGCCGGGACAGGGGCGCATCAGCCCCAGCATTTT.